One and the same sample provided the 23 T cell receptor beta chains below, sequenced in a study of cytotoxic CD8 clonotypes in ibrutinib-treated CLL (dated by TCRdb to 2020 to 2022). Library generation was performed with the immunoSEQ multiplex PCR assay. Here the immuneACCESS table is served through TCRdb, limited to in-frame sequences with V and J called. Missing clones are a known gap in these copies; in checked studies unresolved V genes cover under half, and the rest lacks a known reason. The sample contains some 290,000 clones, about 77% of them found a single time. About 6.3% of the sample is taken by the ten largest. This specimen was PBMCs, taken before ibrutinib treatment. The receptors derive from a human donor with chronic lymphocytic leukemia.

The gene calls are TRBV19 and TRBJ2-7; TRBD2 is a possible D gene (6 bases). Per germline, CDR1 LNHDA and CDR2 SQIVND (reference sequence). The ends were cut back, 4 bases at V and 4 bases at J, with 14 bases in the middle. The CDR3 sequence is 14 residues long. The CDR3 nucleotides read TGTGCCAGTAGTAGGGGACTGGATTTTTACGAGCAGTACTTC. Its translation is CASSRGLDFYEQYF. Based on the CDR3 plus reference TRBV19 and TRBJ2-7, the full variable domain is DGGITQSPKYLFRKEGQNVTLSCEQNLNHDAMYWYRQDPGQGLRLIYYSQIVNDFQKGDIAEGYSVSREKKESFPLTVTSAQKNPTAFYLCASSRGLDFYEQYFGPGTRLTVT.

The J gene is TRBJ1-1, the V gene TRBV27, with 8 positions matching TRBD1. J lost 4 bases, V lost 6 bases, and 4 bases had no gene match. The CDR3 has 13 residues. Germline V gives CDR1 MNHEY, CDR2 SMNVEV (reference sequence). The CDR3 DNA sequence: TGTGCCAGCAGCGACAGGGGTAGCACTGAAGCTTTCTTT. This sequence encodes CASSDRGSTEAFF.

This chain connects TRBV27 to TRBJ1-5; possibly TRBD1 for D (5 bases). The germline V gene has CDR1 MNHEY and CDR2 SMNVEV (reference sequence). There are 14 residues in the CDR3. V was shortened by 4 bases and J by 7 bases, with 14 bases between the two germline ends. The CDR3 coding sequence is TGTGCCAGCAGTTCGGGACGGGGAGGGCAGCCCCAGCATTTT. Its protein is CASSSGRGGQPQHF.

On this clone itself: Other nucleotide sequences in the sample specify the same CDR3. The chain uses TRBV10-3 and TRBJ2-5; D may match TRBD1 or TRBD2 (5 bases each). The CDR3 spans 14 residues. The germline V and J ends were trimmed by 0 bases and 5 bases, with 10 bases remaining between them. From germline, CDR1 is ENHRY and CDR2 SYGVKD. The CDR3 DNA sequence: TGTGCCATCAGTGAGTCGCGAGGGGAGGAGACCCAGTACTTC. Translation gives CAISESRGEETQYF.

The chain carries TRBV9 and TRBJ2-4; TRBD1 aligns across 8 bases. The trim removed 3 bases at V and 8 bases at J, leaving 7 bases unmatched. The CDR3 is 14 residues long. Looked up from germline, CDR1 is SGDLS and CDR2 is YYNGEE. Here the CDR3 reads CASSADREVDIQYF. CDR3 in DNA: TGTGCCAGCAGCGCGGACAGGGAGGTTGACATTCAGTACTTC.

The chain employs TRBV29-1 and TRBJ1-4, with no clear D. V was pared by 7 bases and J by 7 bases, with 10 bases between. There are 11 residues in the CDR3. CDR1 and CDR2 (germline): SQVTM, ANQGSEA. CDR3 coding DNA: TGCAGCGGAGCGATATTTGAAAAACTGTTTTTT. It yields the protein CSGAIFEKLFF.

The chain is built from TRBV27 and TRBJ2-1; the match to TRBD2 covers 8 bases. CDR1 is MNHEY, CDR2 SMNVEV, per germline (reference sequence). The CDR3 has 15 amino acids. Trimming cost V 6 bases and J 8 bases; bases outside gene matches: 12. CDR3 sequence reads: CASRFSGSFSHEQFF. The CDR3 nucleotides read TGTGCCAGCAGATTCAGCGGGAGTTTTTCCCATGAGCAGTTCTTC.

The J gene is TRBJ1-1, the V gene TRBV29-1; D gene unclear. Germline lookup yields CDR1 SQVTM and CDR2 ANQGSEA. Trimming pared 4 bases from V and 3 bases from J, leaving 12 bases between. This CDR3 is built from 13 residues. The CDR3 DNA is TGCAGCGTTGTTGAACAGATAGACACTGAAGCTTTCTTT. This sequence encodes CSVVEQIDTEAFF.

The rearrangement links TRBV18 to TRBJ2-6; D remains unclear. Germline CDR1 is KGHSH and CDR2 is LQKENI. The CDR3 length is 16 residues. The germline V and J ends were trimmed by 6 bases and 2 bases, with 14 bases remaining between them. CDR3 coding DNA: TGTGCCAGCTCTCTCGTAGCTCTTACTGGGGCCAACGTCCTGACTTTC. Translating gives CASSLVALTGANVLTF.

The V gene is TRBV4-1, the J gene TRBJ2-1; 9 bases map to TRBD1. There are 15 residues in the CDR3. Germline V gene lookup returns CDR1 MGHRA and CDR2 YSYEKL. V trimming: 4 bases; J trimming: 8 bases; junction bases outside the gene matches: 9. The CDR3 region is CASSPDRGLKDEQFF. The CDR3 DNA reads TGCGCCAGCAGCCCGGACAGGGGTCTTAAAGATGAGCAGTTCTTC.

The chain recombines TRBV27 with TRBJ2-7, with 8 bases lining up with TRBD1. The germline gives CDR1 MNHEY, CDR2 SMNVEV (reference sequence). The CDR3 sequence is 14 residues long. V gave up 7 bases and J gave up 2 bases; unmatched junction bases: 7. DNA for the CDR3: TGTGCCAGCACCGCCGGGACAGGAACCTACGAGCAGTACTTC. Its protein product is CASTAGTGTYEQYF.

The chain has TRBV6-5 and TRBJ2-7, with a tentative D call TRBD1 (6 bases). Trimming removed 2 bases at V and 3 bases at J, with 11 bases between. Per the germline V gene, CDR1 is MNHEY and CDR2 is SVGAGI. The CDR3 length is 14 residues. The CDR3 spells CASSYLTGFYEQYF. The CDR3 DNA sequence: TGTGCCAGCAGTTACCTAACAGGGTTCTACGAGCAGTACTTC.

In nucleotides, the CDR3 is TGCGCCAGCAGCCAAGATTGGCTAGCGGGCTACAATGAGCAGTTCTTC. This translates into CASSQDWLAGYNEQFF. The chain employs TRBV4-1 and TRBJ2-1, with 8 bases lining up with TRBD2. Germline V gives CDR1 MGHRA, CDR2 YSYEKL. J lost 3 bases, V lost 0 bases, and 4 bases had no gene match. There are 16 residues in the CDR3.

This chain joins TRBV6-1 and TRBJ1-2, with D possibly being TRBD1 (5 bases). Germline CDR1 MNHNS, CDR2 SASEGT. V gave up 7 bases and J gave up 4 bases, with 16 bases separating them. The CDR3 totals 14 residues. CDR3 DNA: TGTGCCAGCATCCGGGGGAGGGCGAGCTATGGCTACACCTTC. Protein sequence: CASIRGRASYGYTF.

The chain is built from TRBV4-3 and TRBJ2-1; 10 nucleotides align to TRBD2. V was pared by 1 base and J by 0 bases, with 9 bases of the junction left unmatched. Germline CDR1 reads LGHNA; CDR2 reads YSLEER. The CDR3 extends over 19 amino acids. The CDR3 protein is CASSQGLAGARGSYNEQFF. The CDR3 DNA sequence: TGCGCCAGCAGCCAAGGGCTAGCGGGAGCTCGGGGCTCCTACAATGAGCAGTTCTTC.

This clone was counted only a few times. The CDR3 region has the DNA TGTGCCAGCAGGTTTACAGGGGGCACTGAAGCTTTCTTT. Protein: CASRFTGGTEAFF. This chain joins TRBV6-1 and TRBJ1-1; 8 bases agree with TRBD1. The CDR3 extends over 13 amino acids. V was clipped by 6 bases and J by 4 bases; unmatched bases: 4. Germline values: CDR1 MNHNS, CDR2 SASEGT.

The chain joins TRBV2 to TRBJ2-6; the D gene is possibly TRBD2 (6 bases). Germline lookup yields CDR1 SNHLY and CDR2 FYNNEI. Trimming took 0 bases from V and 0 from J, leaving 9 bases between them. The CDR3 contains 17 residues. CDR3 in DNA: TGTGCCAGCAGTGAAGCGGGGGGTAGCTCTGGGGCCAACGTCCTGACTTTC. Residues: CASSEAGGSSGANVLTF. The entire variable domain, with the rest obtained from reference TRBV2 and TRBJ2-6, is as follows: EPEVTQTPSHQVTQMGQEVILRCVPISNHLYFYWYRQILGQKVEFLVSFYNNEISEKSEIFDDQFSVERPDGSNFTLKIRSTKLEDSAMYFCASSEAGGSSGANVLTFGAGSRLTVL.

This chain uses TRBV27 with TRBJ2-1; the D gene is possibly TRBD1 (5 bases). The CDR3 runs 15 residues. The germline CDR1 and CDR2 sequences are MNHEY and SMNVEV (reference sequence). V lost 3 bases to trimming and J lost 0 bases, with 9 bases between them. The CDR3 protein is CASSFIDSSYNEQFF. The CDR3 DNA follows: TGTGCCAGCAGTTTTATCGACAGCTCCTACAATGAGCAGTTCTTC.

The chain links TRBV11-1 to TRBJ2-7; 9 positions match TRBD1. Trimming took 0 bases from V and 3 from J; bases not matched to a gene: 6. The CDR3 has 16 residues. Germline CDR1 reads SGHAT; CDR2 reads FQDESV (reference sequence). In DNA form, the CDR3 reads TGTGCCAGCAGCTTAGCGCGGGGGACAGGGTACTACGAGCAGTACTTC. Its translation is CASSLARGTGYYEQYF. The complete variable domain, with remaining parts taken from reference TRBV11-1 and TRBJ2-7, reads EAEVAQSPRYKITEKSQAVAFWCDPISGHATLYWYRQILGQGPELLVQFQDESVVDDSQLPKDRFSAERLKGVDSTLKIQPAELGDSAMYLCASSLARGTGYYEQYFGPGTRLTVT.

CDR3 residues: CASSRGDRQQYF. Here the CDR3 DNA reads TGTGCCAGCAGTAGGGGGGACCGTCAGCAGTACTTC. The chain combines TRBV6-5 with TRBJ2-7; D may match TRBD1 or TRBD2 (6 bases each). Germline loops: CDR1 MNHEY, CDR2 SVGAGI. Trimming took off 5 bases at V and 8 bases at J, with 13 bases between the two ends. This CDR3 is 12 amino acids long.

The CDR3 region is CASSLAGRTEQYF. As DNA, the CDR3 is TGCGCCAGCAGCTTGGCCGGCCGGACTGAGCAGTACTTC. The rearrangement joins TRBV5-1 to TRBJ2-7, with D maybe TRBD2 (5 bases). Germline-derived CDR1 and CDR2 are SGHRS and YFSETQ. This CDR3 region has 13 residues. Trimming pared 0 bases from V and 7 bases from J, leaving 11 bases between.

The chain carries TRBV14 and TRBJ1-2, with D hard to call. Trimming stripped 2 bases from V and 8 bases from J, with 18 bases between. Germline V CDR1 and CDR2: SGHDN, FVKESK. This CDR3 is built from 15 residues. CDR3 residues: CASSQFYQTPWGYTF. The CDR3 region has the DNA TGTGCCAGCAGCCAATTTTACCAAACCCCCTGGGGCTACACCTTC.

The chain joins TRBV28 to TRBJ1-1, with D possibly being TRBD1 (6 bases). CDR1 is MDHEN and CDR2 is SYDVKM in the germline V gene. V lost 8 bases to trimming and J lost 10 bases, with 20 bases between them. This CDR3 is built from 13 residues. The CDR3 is CASAMGGLLGAFF. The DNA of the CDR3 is TGTGCCAGCGCGATGGGGGGCCTGCTTGGAGCTTTCTTT.